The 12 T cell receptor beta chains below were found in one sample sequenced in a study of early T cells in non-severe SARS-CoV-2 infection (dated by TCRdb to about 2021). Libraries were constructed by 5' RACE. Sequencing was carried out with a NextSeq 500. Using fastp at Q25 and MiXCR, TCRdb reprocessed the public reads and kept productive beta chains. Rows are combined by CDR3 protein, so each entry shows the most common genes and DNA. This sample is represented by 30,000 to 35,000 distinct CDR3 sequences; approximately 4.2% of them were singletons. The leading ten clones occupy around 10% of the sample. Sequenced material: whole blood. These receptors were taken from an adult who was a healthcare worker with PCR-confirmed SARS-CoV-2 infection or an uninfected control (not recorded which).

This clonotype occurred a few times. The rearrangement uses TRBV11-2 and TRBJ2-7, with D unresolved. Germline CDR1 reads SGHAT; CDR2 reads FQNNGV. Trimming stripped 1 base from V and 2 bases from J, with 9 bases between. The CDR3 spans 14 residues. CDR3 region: CASSLAALAYEQYF. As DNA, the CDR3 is TGTGCCAGCAGCTTAGCGGCATTAGCCTACGAGCAGTACTTC.

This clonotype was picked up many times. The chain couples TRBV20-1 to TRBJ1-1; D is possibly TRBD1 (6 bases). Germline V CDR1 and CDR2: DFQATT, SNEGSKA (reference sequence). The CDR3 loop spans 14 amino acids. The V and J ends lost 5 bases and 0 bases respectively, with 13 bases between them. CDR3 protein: CSAYKGGLNTEAFF. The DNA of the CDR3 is TGCAGTGCTTATAAGGGGGGTCTGAACACTGAAGCTTTCTTT.

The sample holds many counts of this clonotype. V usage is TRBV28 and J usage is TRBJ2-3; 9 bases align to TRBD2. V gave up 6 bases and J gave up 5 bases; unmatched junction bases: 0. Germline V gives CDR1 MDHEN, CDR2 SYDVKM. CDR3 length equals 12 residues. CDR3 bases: TGTGCCAGCAGACTAGCGGGAGATACGCAGTATTTT. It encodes CASRLAGDTQYF.

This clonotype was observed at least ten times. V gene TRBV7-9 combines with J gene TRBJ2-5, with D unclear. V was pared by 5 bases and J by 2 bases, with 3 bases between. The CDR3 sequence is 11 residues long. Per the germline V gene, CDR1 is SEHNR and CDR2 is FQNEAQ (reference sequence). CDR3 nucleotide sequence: TGTGCCAGCAGCCAACAAGAGACCCAGTACTTC. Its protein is CASSQQETQYF.

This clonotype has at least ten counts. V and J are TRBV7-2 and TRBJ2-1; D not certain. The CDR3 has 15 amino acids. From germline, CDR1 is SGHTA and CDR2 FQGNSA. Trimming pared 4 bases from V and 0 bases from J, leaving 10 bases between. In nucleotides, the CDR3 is TGTGCCAGCAGCTCGGACGTGAGCTCCTACAATGAGCAGTTCTTC. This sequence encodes CASSSDVSSYNEQFF.

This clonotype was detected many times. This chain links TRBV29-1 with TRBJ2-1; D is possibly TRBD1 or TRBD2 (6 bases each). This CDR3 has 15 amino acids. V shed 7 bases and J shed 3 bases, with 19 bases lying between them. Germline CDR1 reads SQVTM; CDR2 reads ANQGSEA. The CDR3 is CSAGGAAEGYNEQFF. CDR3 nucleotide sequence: TGCAGCGCCGGGGGCGCGGCCGAAGGCTACAATGAGCAGTTCTTC.

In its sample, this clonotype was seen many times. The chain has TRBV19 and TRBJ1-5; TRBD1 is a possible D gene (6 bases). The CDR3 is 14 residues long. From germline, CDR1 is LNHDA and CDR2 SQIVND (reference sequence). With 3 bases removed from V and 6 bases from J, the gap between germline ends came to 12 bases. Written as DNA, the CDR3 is TGTGCCAGTAGTATTGGGGGCAAGGGTCAGCCCCAGCATTTT. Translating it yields CASSIGGKGQPQHF.

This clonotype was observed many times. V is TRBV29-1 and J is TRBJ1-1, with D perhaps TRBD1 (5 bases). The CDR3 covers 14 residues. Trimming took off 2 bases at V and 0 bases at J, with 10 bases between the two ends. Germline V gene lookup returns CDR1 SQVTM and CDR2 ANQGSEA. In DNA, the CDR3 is TGCAGCGTTGAACTGACAGATATGAACACTGAAGCTTTCTTT. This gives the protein CSVELTDMNTEAFF.

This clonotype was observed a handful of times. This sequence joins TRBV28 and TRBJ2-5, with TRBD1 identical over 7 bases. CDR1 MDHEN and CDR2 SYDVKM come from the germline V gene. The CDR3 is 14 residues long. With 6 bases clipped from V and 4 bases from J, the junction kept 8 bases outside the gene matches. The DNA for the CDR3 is TGTGCCAGCAGGAGACAGGGTGGGAGAGAGACCCAGTACTTC. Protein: CASRRQGGRETQYF.

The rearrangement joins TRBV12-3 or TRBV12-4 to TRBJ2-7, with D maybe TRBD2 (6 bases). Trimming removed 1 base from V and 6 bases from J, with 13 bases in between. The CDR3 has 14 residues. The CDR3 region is CASSLGGGRGEQYF. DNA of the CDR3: TGTGCCAGCAGTTTAGGAGGTGGGCGGGGCGAGCAGTACTTC.

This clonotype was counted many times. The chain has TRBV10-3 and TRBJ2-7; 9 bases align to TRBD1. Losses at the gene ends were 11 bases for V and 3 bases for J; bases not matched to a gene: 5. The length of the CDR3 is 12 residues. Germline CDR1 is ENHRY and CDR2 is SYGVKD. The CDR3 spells CASGGQGYEQYF. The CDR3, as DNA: TGTGCCTCCGGGGGACAGGGCTACGAGCAGTACTTC.

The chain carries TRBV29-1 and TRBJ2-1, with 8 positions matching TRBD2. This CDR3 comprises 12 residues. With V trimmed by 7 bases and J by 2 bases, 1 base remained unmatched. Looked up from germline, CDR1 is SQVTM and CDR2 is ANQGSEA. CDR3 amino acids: CSARGAYNEQFF. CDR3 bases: TGCAGCGCGCGGGGGGCCTACAATGAGCAGTTCTTC.